Listed below are T cell receptor beta chains from one sample, sequenced in a study of shared clonotypes between healthy human individuals. The repertoire was sequenced with immunoSEQ multiplex PCR; TCRdb's copy has only in-frame clones and lacks some. The table records fewer than 650,000 clones, roughly four fifths of them present only once. Specimen: PBMCs. All receptors come from a middle-aged woman in good health. Some clones in this sample may be carry-over from other donors' samples. CDR3s include the opening cysteine and the closing phenylalanine or tryptophan. The D gene is left open where the match is weak. The listing skips clone size in some rows; elsewhere it reads once, few, many or a size class.

clone size: .; D gene: .; V gene: TRBV5-4; J gene: TRBJ1-1; CDR3 DNA: TGTGCCAGCAGCTTTGGGGGGGGGATGAACACTGAAGCTTTCTTT; CDR3 protein: CASSFGGGMNTEAFF
clone size: once; D gene: .; V gene: TRBV6-5; J gene: TRBJ2-7; CDR3 DNA: TGTGCCAGCAAACCCAGGGGGGCCTCCTACGAGCAGTACTTC; CDR3 protein: CASKPRGASYEQYF
clone size: .; D gene: .; V gene: TRBV4-1; J gene: TRBJ2-1; CDR3 DNA: TGCGCCAGCAGCCACCCCCAGCGGGTGGGATACAATGAGCAGTTCTTC; CDR3 protein: CASSHPQRVGYNEQFF
clone size: .; D gene: .; V gene: TRBV18; J gene: TRBJ1-5; CDR3 DNA: TGTGCCAGCTCACCACGGGATCAGCCCCAGCATTTT; CDR3 protein: CASSPRDQPQHF
clone size: .; D gene: .; V gene: TRBV18; J gene: TRBJ1-1; CDR3 DNA: TGTGCCAGCTCTCTCCGGAGGAACACTGAAGCTTTCTTT; CDR3 protein: CASSLRRNTEAFF
clone size: .; D gene: .; V gene: TRBV4-3; J gene: TRBJ2-7; CDR3 DNA: TGCGCCAGCAGCCAGTCCCCCGGGACTCTCTACGAGCAGTACTTC; CDR3 protein: CASSQSPGTLYEQYF
clone size: many; D gene: .; V gene: TRBV29-1; J gene: TRBJ1-1; CDR3 DNA: TGCAGCGTGAAACGGAACACTGAAGCTTTCTTT; CDR3 protein: CSVKRNTEAFF
clone size: .; D gene: .; V gene: TRBV2; J gene: TRBJ2-2; CDR3 DNA: TGTGCCAGCAGTGAGAGGGGCCCCTGGACCGGGGAGCTGTTTTTT; CDR3 protein: CASSERGPWTGELFF
clone size: .; D gene: .; V gene: TRBV7-9; J gene: TRBJ2-2; CDR3 DNA: TGTGCCAGCAGCCAGAGGATGAACACCGGGGAGCTGTTTTTT; CDR3 protein: CASSQRMNTGELFF
clone size: .; D gene: TRBD1; V gene: TRBV29-1; J gene: TRBJ1-1; CDR3 DNA: TGCAGCGTTGCGGCAGGGGGTCGCACTGAAGCTTTCTTT; CDR3 protein: CSVAAGGRTEAFF